This T cell receptor beta chain is drawn from a study of neoadjuvant anti-PD-1 for oral cavity cancer. About the research overall: Before surgery, most patients got three to four biweekly 3 mg/kg nivolumab doses. Around day 43, patients without progression received a fourth nivolumab dose before surgery. General study results and limits: Each response group had just a few patients in TCR analyses. Higher pretreatment Treg/Th17 ratios tracked higher pretreatment blood clonality.

Trimming took off 1 base at V and 10 bases at J, with 5 bases between the two ends. Germline V gene sequence: CDR1 LGHNT, CDR2 FRNRAP. This CDR3 is 12 amino acids long. This clone was observed a handful of times. Its specificity is not known. The assay was immunoSEQ multiplex PCR, and TCRdb's table has in-frame clones only and misses some. The sample consists of about 15,000 clones, 55% to 85% of them appearing once. The rearrangement uses TRBV12-5 and TRBJ1-6, with unresolved D. The sample was PBMCs, taken before nivolumab (anti-PD-1) treatment. The TCR was taken from a person aged 35 to 85 with oral cavity squamous cell carcinoma. CDR3 DNA sequence: TGTGCTAGTGGTTTGGGTATATCACCCCTCCACTTT. It yields the protein CASGLGISPLHF.